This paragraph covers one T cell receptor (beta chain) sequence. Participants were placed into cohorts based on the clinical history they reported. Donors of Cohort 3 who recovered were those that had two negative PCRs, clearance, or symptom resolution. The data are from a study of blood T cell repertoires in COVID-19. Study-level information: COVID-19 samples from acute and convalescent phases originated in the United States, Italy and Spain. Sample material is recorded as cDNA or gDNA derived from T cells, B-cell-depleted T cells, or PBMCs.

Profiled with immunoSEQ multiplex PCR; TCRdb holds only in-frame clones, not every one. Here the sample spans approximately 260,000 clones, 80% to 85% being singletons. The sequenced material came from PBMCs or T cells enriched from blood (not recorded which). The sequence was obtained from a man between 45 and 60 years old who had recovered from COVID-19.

The CDR3 loop is CASSRDSQKAFF. DNA for the CDR3: TGTGCCAGCAGTAGGGACAGCCAGAAAGCTTTCTTT. This rearrangement joins TRBV12-3 or TRBV12-4 to TRBJ1-1; TRBD1 aligns across 7 bases. V lost 5 bases to trimming and J lost 9 bases; unmatched junction nucleotides: 6. The CDR3 has 12 amino acids.